These T cell receptor beta chains were read from a single sample in a study of blood T cell repertoires in COVID-19. TCRdb's table, derived via immunoSEQ multiplex PCR, lists solely in-frame clones and lacks some. The data contain some 100,000 clones, around 86% of them seen just once; the ten biggest clones take up about a tenth. The material sequenced was peripheral blood. The origin of the receptors is a man aged 45-65 years with acute or convalescent COVID-19. The CDR3 runs from the conserved cysteine through the conserved F or W. A D gene is named only where the DNA matches it firmly. For some rows the clone size is stated as once, few or many, or as a class when expanded; others skip it.

d_gene | j_gene | abundance | v_gene | CDR3aa | CDR3nt
- | TRBJ1-4 | - | TRBV3-1/TRBV3-2 | CASSQRGEALFF | TGTGCCAGCAGCCAGAGAGGTGAAGCTCTGTTTTTT
TRBD2 | TRBJ2-1 | - | TRBV6-5 | CASSSLAGSYNEQFF | TGTGCCAGCTCCTCCCTAGCGGGTTCTTACAATGAGCAGTTCTTC
- | TRBJ2-7 | - | TRBV3-1/TRBV3-2 | CASTPLGGTSYEQYF | TGTGCCAGCACCCCACTGGGGGGTACCTCCTACGAGCAGTACTTC
TRBD2 | TRBJ2-7 | - | TRBV27 | CASSLSLAASYEQYF | TGTGCCAGCAGTTTATCACTAGCGGCGTCCTACGAGCAGTACTTC
TRBD1 | TRBJ1-1 | - | TRBV4-1 | CASRGQVNTEAFF | TGCGCCAGCAGAGGACAGGTCAACACTGAAGCTTTCTTT
TRBD1 | TRBJ1-4 | - | TRBV12-5 | CASGLGRGNEKLFF | TGTGCTAGTGGTTTGGGCAGGGGGAATGAAAAACTGTTTTTT
TRBD1 | TRBJ1-1 | - | TRBV6-5 | CASSYSGTANTEAFF | TGTGCCAGCAGTTACTCGGGGACAGCAAACACTGAAGCTTTCTTT
- | TRBJ1-5 | - | TRBV4-2 | CASSQDLPGPDQPQHF | TGTGCCAGCAGCCAAGATCTTCCAGGGCCAGATCAGCCCCAGCATTTT
TRBD2 | TRBJ2-3 | - | TRBV7-2 | CASSPMVTSGGTDTQYF | TGTGCCAGCAGCCCAATGGTGACTAGCGGGGGCACAGATACGCAGTATTTT
- | TRBJ2-7 | - | TRBV7-9 | CASSLNRADEQYF | TGTGCCAGCAGCTTAAACAGGGCGGACGAGCAGTACTTC
TRBD2 | TRBJ2-1 | - | TRBV14 | CASSPLAGELNEQFF | TGTGCCAGCAGCCCCTTGGCGGGAGAGCTTAATGAGCAGTTCTTC
- | TRBJ1-4 | - | TRBV20-1 | CSASFPFGTNEKLFF | TGCAGTGCTAGTTTTCCATTCGGAACTAATGAAAAACTGTTTTTT
TRBD2 | TRBJ2-7 | - | TRBV5-1 | CASSLSGGTYEQYF | TGCGCCAGCAGCTTATCGGGGGGTACCTACGAGCAGTACTTC
TRBD1 | TRBJ1-2 | - | TRBV7-3 | CASSLSGAGGGYGYTF | TGTGCCAGCAGCTTAAGCGGAGCAGGGGGCGGCTATGGCTACACCTTC
- | TRBJ2-2 | - | TRBV5-1 | CASLPGTYHTGELFF | TGCGCCAGTCTACCCGGGACTTATCACACCGGGGAGCTGTTTTTT
TRBD1 | TRBJ1-1 | - | TRBV29-1 | CSVEGTGLRTEAFF | TGCAGCGTTGAAGGGACAGGCCTTAGGACTGAAGCTTTCTTT
- | TRBJ1-5 | once | TRBV3-1/TRBV3-2 | CASSQSGVGAQHF | TGTGCCAGCAGCCAAAGCGGTGTGGGAGCCCAGCATTTT
- | TRBJ1-1 | - | TRBV27 | CASSLSGANTEAFF | TGTGCCAGCAGTTTATCAGGGGCGAACACTGAAGCTTTCTTT
- | TRBJ1-1 | - | TRBV6-5 | CASSSRGIAFF | TGTGCCAGCAGTTCAAGAGGGATTGCTTTCTTT
TRBD1 | TRBJ1-6 | once | TRBV19 | CASSSGQESSYNSPLHF | TGTGCCAGTAGCTCAGGACAGGAGAGCTCCTATAATTCACCCCTCCACTTT
TRBD1 | TRBJ2-2 | few | TRBV5-1 | CASSWGKQGFTGELFF | TGCGCCAGCAGCTGGGGAAAACAGGGGTTCACCGGGGAGCTGTTTTTT
TRBD1 | TRBJ2-3 | - | TRBV30 | CAWSSTGTADTQYF | TGTGCCTGGAGTTCGACAGGGACAGCAGATACGCAGTATTTT
- | TRBJ2-7 | - | TRBV27 | CASSLLGGYEQYF | TGTGCCAGCAGTTTATTGGGGGGTTACGAGCAGTACTTC
TRBD2 | TRBJ2-1 | - | TRBV18 | CASSNLLADSYNEQFF | TGTGCCAGCTCCAATCTTCTAGCGGACTCCTACAATGAGCAGTTCTTC
- | TRBJ1-4 | - | TRBV6-5 | CASSDRHPTNEKLFF | TGTGCCAGCTCGGACAGACACCCAACTAATGAAAAACTGTTTTTT
- | TRBJ1-1 | - | TRBV12-3/TRBV12-4 | CASTRHENTEAFF | TGTGCCAGCACTCGACACGAGAACACTGAAGCTTTCTTT
- | TRBJ1-2 | - | TRBV5-4 | CASSRSAGYGYTF | TGTGCCAGCAGCCGGTCCGCCGGGTATGGCTACACCTTC
- | TRBJ1-1 | - | TRBV12-3/TRBV12-4 | CASNRLGTEAFF | TGTGCCAGCAATAGACTCGGCACTGAAGCTTTCTTT
TRBD2 | TRBJ2-1 | - | TRBV30 | CAWSVGLAVNNEQFF | TGTGCCTGGAGCGTAGGACTAGCGGTAAACAATGAGCAGTTCTTC
- | TRBJ2-7 | - | TRBV21-1 | CASSEGTGGLEQYF | TGTGCCAGCAGCGAGGGCACAGGGGGTCTCGAGCAGTACTTC
- | TRBJ2-5 | - | TRBV21-1 | CASSKLNRITETQYF | TGTGCCAGCAGCAAACTCAACAGGATAACAGAGACCCAGTACTTC
TRBD1 | TRBJ1-2 | - | TRBV5-1 | CASSLQGADSDGYTF | TGCGCCAGCAGCCTCCAGGGGGCGGACTCAGATGGCTACACCTTC
- | TRBJ1-1 | - | TRBV29-1 | CSVEVHLPGTEAFF | TGCAGCGTTGAAGTACACCTTCCGGGGACTGAAGCTTTCTTT
TRBD1 | TRBJ2-1 | - | TRBV18 | CASYAGTGGNNEQFF | TGTGCCAGCTATGCCGGGACAGGGGGCAACAATGAGCAGTTCTTC
- | TRBJ1-5 | few | TRBV3-1/TRBV3-2 | CASSQDQRGGQPQHF | TGTGCCAGCAGCCAAGATCAGAGGGGGGGACAGCCCCAGCATTTT
TRBD2 | TRBJ2-1 | - | TRBV19 | CASSIASGRVGEQFF | TGTGCCAGTAGTATAGCTAGCGGGAGAGTTGGTGAGCAGTTCTTC
TRBD2 | TRBJ2-5 | - | TRBV15 | CATSPGGGMETQYF | TGTGCCACCAGCCCGGGGGGGGGCATGGAGACCCAGTACTTC
- | TRBJ1-1 | - | TRBV5-1 | CASSLAGENTEAFF | TGCGCCAGCAGCTTGGCGGGGGAGAACACTGAAGCTTTCTTT